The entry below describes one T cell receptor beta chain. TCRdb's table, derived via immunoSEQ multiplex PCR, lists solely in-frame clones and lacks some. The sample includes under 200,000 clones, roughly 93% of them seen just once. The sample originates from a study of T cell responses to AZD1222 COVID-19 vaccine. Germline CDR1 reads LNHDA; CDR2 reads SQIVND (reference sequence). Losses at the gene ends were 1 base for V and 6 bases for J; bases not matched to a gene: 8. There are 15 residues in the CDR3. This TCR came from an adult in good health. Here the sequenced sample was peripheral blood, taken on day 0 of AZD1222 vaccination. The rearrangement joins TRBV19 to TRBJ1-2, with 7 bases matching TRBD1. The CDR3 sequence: CASSIVLDTGDGYTF. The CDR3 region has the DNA TGTGCCAGTAGTATAGTCCTCGATACAGGGGATGGCTACACCTTC.